This is a list of T cell receptor beta chains from one sample in a study of CD8 T cells in ankylosing spondylitis. TCRdb redid the calling of the 5' RACE reads with MiXCR, one entry per CDR3 protein. The sample consists of under 250,000 distinct CDR3 sequences, around a tenth of them appearing once. Sequenced sample: blood, either unsorted or a sorted T cell fraction (not recorded which). The receptors come from a male donor with ankylosing spondylitis or in good health (not recorded which). CDR3s leave out the opening cysteine and the closing phenylalanine or tryptophan. Fields, in order: J gene, V gene, D gene, CDR3 protein. D genes are given only for firm matches.

J gene: TRBJ1-1; V gene: TRBV10-3; D gene: .; CDR3 protein: AVTRGTTGNTEAF
J gene: TRBJ1-5; V gene: TRBV20-1; D gene: .; CDR3 protein: SAAGGYSNQPQH
J gene: TRBJ1-1; V gene: TRBV20-1; D gene: TRBD1; CDR3 protein: SARFTGGGRAF
J gene: TRBJ2-2; V gene: TRBV29-1; D gene: .; CDR3 protein: SVVGTGTGELF
J gene: TRBJ1-4; V gene: TRBV5-5; D gene: TRBD1; CDR3 protein: ASSVGTGVEKLF
J gene: TRBJ1-2; V gene: TRBV12-3/TRBV12-4; D gene: .; CDR3 protein: ASSFSRNYGYT
J gene: TRBJ2-6; V gene: TRBV5-6; D gene: .; CDR3 protein: ASSFSGGQGANVLT
J gene: TRBJ1-2; V gene: TRBV6-5; D gene: .; CDR3 protein: ASSYSKFGVYGYT
J gene: TRBJ2-5; V gene: TRBV20-1; D gene: .; CDR3 protein: SANPWLGETQY
J gene: TRBJ1-2; V gene: TRBV3-1; D gene: TRBD1; CDR3 protein: ASSHQTGNYGYT
J gene: TRBJ2-1; V gene: TRBV5-1; D gene: TRBD2; CDR3 protein: ASRIAGGDYNEQF
J gene: TRBJ1-6; V gene: TRBV15; D gene: .; CDR3 protein: ATSRDPLINSPLH
J gene: TRBJ1-1; V gene: TRBV4-1; D gene: .; CDR3 protein: ASSPARFDTEAF
J gene: TRBJ2-3; V gene: TRBV7-8; D gene: .; CDR3 protein: ASGSQRRALTDTQY
J gene: TRBJ2-5; V gene: TRBV5-1; D gene: TRBD2; CDR3 protein: ASSSGDGQETQY
J gene: TRBJ1-5; V gene: TRBV12-3/TRBV12-4; D gene: .; CDR3 protein: ASVGGGINQPQH
J gene: TRBJ2-3; V gene: TRBV20-1; D gene: TRBD2; CDR3 protein: SARTSGTTDTQY
J gene: TRBJ1-5; V gene: TRBV20-1; D gene: .; CDR3 protein: SARYGRVDQPQH
J gene: TRBJ2-5; V gene: TRBV15; D gene: .; CDR3 protein: ATSRERGQETQY
J gene: TRBJ2-1; V gene: TRBV7-8; D gene: TRBD2; CDR3 protein: ASSPGTSGSRYEQF
J gene: TRBJ2-2; V gene: TRBV14; D gene: .; CDR3 protein: ASSPLGAGAGELF
J gene: TRBJ2-7; V gene: TRBV6-5; D gene: TRBD1; CDR3 protein: ASSYSGTGNNEY
J gene: TRBJ2-3; V gene: TRBV5-1; D gene: TRBD1; CDR3 protein: ASSSGQGESDTQY
J gene: TRBJ1-2; V gene: TRBV5-1; D gene: .; CDR3 protein: ASSLATVYDGYT
J gene: TRBJ2-1; V gene: TRBV5-1; D gene: TRBD2; CDR3 protein: ASSLGTRSEQF
J gene: TRBJ2-7; V gene: TRBV5-1; D gene: .; CDR3 protein: ASSWGGGNSYEQY
J gene: TRBJ2-5; V gene: TRBV7-3; D gene: .; CDR3 protein: ASSLNGRQETQY
J gene: TRBJ2-2; V gene: TRBV4-1; D gene: .; CDR3 protein: ASSHFSGVENTGELF
J gene: TRBJ2-2; V gene: TRBV11-2; D gene: TRBD2; CDR3 protein: ASSILGLAGAQNTGELF
J gene: TRBJ2-3; V gene: TRBV20-1; D gene: .; CDR3 protein: SARVPLVSGRVRTTDTQY
J gene: TRBJ2-1; V gene: TRBV19; D gene: .; CDR3 protein: ASSIRTTDNEQF
J gene: TRBJ2-3; V gene: TRBV5-6; D gene: TRBD1; CDR3 protein: ASSTGRDRITDTQY
J gene: TRBJ2-1; V gene: TRBV20-1; D gene: TRBD2; CDR3 protein: SANPQTSGNYNEQF
J gene: TRBJ2-7; V gene: TRBV12-3/TRBV12-4; D gene: .; CDR3 protein: ASSLSRGRFEQY
J gene: TRBJ2-1; V gene: TRBV20-1; D gene: .; CDR3 protein: SAEHGDEQF
J gene: TRBJ2-5; V gene: TRBV20-1; D gene: .; CDR3 protein: SASRQSQEWGETQY
J gene: TRBJ1-5; V gene: TRBV5-6; D gene: .; CDR3 protein: ASSLAADSNQPQH
J gene: TRBJ2-1; V gene: TRBV28; D gene: TRBD1; CDR3 protein: ASSLRDRPYNEQF